The 32 T cell receptor beta chains below all came from one sample that was sequenced in a study of T cell clusters in autoimmune cytopenias. TRB rearrangements were amplified by touch-down multiplex PCR with mixed TRB-A/B primers. TCRdb reprocessed the multiplex PCR reads, with one entry per CDR3 protein and no DNA. This repertoire includes roughly 9,500 distinct CDR3 sequences. Some 40,000 genome equivalents of blood DNA were amplified for TRB. The sequenced sample was peripheral blood. These receptors came from a human donor with an autoimmune cytopenia or autoimmune hepatitis (not recorded which).

This clonotype ranks as medium-sized in terms of frequency. This chain connects TRBV12-3 or TRBV12-4 to TRBJ2-1. The CDR3 runs to 14 residues. CDR3: CASSPSGNYNEQFF.

This chain joins TRBV7-9 and TRBJ2-2; TCRdb outputs TRBD1, but without DNA this stays unchecked. Germline V gene data show CDR1 as SEHNR and CDR2 as FQNEAQ (reference sequence). The CDR3 covers 15 residues. The CDR3 here is CASSLEQGAVGELFF.

This clonotype is deemed medium-sized by its frequency. The CDR3 spells CASSYLLAGGRELFF. The J gene is TRBJ2-2, the V gene TRBV6-5; TCRdb returns TRBD2, unconfirmable since there is no DNA. This CDR3 comprises 15 residues. Germline V CDR1 and CDR2: MNHEY, SVGAGI.

The chain has TRBV27 and TRBJ1-1; TCRdb calls TRBD1, which cannot be checked without DNA. Germline V gene sequence: CDR1 MNHEY, CDR2 SMNVEV (reference sequence). This CDR3 has 13 amino acids. The CDR3 protein is CASSLSAGTEAFF.

Its frequency marks this clonotype as medium-sized. The chain links TRBV6-1 to TRBJ2-5; the D gene TCRdb calls, TRBD1, cannot be checked with no DNA. The CDR3 runs to 15 residues. CDR1 MNHNS and CDR2 SASEGT come from the germline V gene. The CDR3 region is CASSERDRGWETQYF.

CDR3: CATDMGQGPLQPQHF. V and J are TRBV6-1 and TRBJ1-5; no DNA is available, so the TRBD1 call from TCRdb remains unchecked. Germline V lookup: CDR1 MNHNS, CDR2 SASEGT. CDR3 size: 15 residues.

The chain links TRBV20-1 to TRBJ2-7. Germline CDR1 DFQATT, CDR2 SNEGSKA (reference sequence). This CDR3 comprises 11 residues. CDR3 loop: CSAAQGSEEYF.

This clonotype registers medium-sized by frequency. The V gene is TRBV19, the J gene TRBJ1-4; lacking DNA, the TRBD1 call made by TCRdb goes unchecked. Germline V lookup: CDR1 LNHDA, CDR2 SQIVND (reference sequence). The CDR3 is 15 residues long. The CDR3: CASSIPTGLQEKLFF.

By frequency, this clonotype registers medium-sized. The rearrangement links TRBV15 to TRBJ1-1; checking the TCRdb D call of TRBD1 is not possible without DNA. The CDR3 is made up of 15 amino acids. In germline, CDR1 is LNHNV, CDR2 YYDKDF (reference sequence). The chain's CDR3 is CATSSGHLRDTEAFF.

The chain employs TRBV20-1 and TRBJ1-2; TCRdb proposes TRBD1, but this gene call is untestable without DNA. The CDR3 is 16 residues long. Germline CDR1 is DFQATT and CDR2 is SNEGSKA (reference sequence). This CDR3 is CSARPYRTGANYGYTF.

The rearrangement joins TRBV20-1 to TRBJ2-2. Germline CDR1 reads DFQATT; CDR2 reads SNEGSKA (reference sequence). This CDR3 spans 11 amino acids. The chain's CDR3 is CSARSAGELFF.

This clonotype is called medium-sized based on its frequency. The V call is TRBV19, the J call TRBJ2-7; checking the TCRdb D call of TRBD2 is not possible without DNA. The germline V gene encodes CDR1 LNHDA and CDR2 SQIVND (reference sequence). The CDR3 has 16 amino acids. The CDR3 loop reads CASSISGGSGVYEQYF.

CDR3 in amino acids: CASSPGTEHYEQYF. The chain has TRBV18 and TRBJ2-7; TCRdb outputs TRBD1, but without DNA this stays unchecked. The CDR3 has 14 amino acids. Germline V gene sequence: CDR1 KGHSH, CDR2 LQKENI.

The rearrangement links TRBV7-2 to TRBJ2-5. Looked up from germline, CDR1 is SGHTA and CDR2 is FQGNSA. This CDR3 has 13 residues. The CDR3: CASSLGFEETQYF.

The chain combines TRBV6-6 with TRBJ2-1; the TRBD2 assignment by TCRdb is unverifiable without DNA. CDR1 and CDR2 from the germline V gene are MNHNY and SVGAGI (reference sequence). The CDR3 has 16 amino acids. CDR3 sequence reads: CASIPVGLAGHNEQFF.

V and J are TRBV7-2 and TRBJ1-3; the D call of TRBD1 rests on TCRdb alone, since no DNA is present to check it. The germline CDR1 and CDR2 sequences are SGHTA and FQGNSA. The CDR3 extends over 12 amino acids. The CDR3 loop reads CVSSSQGDTIYF.

V usage is TRBV10-3 and J usage is TRBJ2-3. The CDR3 runs to 13 residues. Germline-derived CDR1 and CDR2 are ENHRY and SYGVKD. CDR3 protein: CAISGSITDTQYF.

This rearrangement joins TRBV6-6 to TRBJ2-5; TCRdb's D call, TRBD2, is unchecked because there is no DNA. The CDR3 runs 15 residues. CDR1 and CDR2 (germline): MNHNY, SVGAGI (reference sequence). Here the CDR3 reads CASPPRQGDQETQYF.

This clonotype is called medium-sized based on its frequency. The V gene is TRBV27, the J gene TRBJ1-6; TCRdb gives TRBD1 as the D gene, but with no DNA this cannot be confirmed. There are 16 residues in the CDR3. Germline CDR1 is MNHEY and CDR2 is SMNVEV (reference sequence). The CDR3 protein is CASSPLRTGSGSPLHF.

Judged by frequency, this clonotype is medium-sized. The chain is built from TRBV19 and TRBJ1-5; as DNA is missing, the TRBD1 call by TCRdb cannot be tested. The CDR3 totals 15 residues. Germline V gene sequence: CDR1 LNHDA, CDR2 SQIVND (reference sequence). CDR3 sequence reads: CASSINPESNQPQHF.

The gene calls are TRBV6-4 and TRBJ2-7; TCRdb names TRBD1, which stays unverified in the absence of DNA. Germline V gene lookup returns CDR1 MRHNA and CDR2 SNTAGT. CDR3 length: 14 amino acids. The CDR3 region is CASSRWDSKYEQYF.

The V call is TRBV6-6, the J call TRBJ1-2; TCRdb picks TRBD1, but there is no DNA to check that call. Germline CDR1 and CDR2: MNHNY and SVGAGI (reference sequence). This CDR3 has 16 amino acids. The CDR3 sequence is CASSGGTAHTYYGYTF.

The J gene is TRBJ1-1, the V gene TRBV27. The CDR3 has 11 amino acids. The germline V gene has CDR1 MNHEY and CDR2 SMNVEV (reference sequence). This CDR3 reads CASRLNTEAFF.

This clonotype ranks as medium-sized in terms of frequency. The gene calls are TRBV18 and TRBJ2-2; TCRdb designates TRBD2, a call that cannot be tested without DNA. The germline V gene has CDR1 KGHSH and CDR2 LQKENI. This CDR3 is built from 14 residues. The CDR3: CASSPPSGSGELFF.

Measured by frequency, this clonotype is medium-sized (0.01 to 0.1%). The rearrangement links TRBV5-6 to TRBJ2-7; the TCRdb call, TRBD2, lacks DNA for checking. The CDR3 has 15 amino acids. Germline CDR1 is SGHDT and CDR2 is YYEEEE. The CDR3 loop reads CASSSGLFPTYEQYF. The variable domain in full, completed from reference TRBV5-6 and TRBJ2-7, reads DAGVTQSPTHLIKTRGQQVTLRCSPKSGHDTVSWYQQALGQGPQFIFQYYEEEERQRGNFPDRFSGHQFPNYSSELNVNALLLGDSALYLCASSSGLFPTYEQYFGPGTRLTVT.

The chain combines TRBV27 with TRBJ2-3; TCRdb lists TRBD2, though no DNA is available to test this call. CDR3 length: 16 residues. CDR1 is MNHEY and CDR2 is SMNVEV in the germline V gene (reference sequence). The CDR3 reads CASSLSAGTPGGSQYF.

The chain is built from TRBV6-4 and TRBJ1-1; TCRdb's D call of TRBD1 is untestable without DNA. The CDR3 length is 14 residues. Looked up from germline, CDR1 is MRHNA and CDR2 is SNTAGT. CDR3 protein: CASSPGQGNTEAFF.

This chain uses TRBV11-1 with TRBJ1-1; TCRdb's D gene call, TRBD1, goes unchecked for lack of DNA. The germline gives CDR1 SGHAT, CDR2 FQDESV (reference sequence). The CDR3 runs 18 residues. The CDR3 region is CASSLPRGLAATNTEAFF.

The V gene is TRBV24-1, the J gene TRBJ2-1; TCRdb's assignment of TRBD2 cannot be checked, as there is no DNA. The CDR3 runs 16 residues. Germline lookup yields CDR1 KGHDR and CDR2 SFDVKD. This chain's CDR3 is CATSAPTGTSLNEQFF.

The J gene is TRBJ2-7, the V gene TRBV20-1; TCRdb lists TRBD1, though no DNA is available to test this call. Germline V lookup: CDR1 DFQATT, CDR2 SNEGSKA (reference sequence). The CDR3 is 13 residues long. This chain's CDR3 is CSATTGLSYEQYF.

The gene calls are TRBV6-5 and TRBJ2-4; the D call of TRBD2 rests on TCRdb alone, since no DNA is present to check it. Germline CDR1 is MNHEY and CDR2 is SVGAGI. This CDR3 is built from 17 residues. The CDR3 here is CASSRGTSVERENIQYF.

V usage is TRBV13 and J usage is TRBJ2-7; TCRdb calls TRBD1, which cannot be checked without DNA. The CDR3 is made up of 12 amino acids. Germline V lookup: CDR1 PRHDT, CDR2 FYEKMQ (reference sequence). CDR3 protein: CASSPQGREQYF. The complete variable domain, with remaining parts taken from reference TRBV13 and TRBJ2-7, reads AAGVIQSPRHLIKEKRETATLKCYPIPRHDTVYWYQQGPGQDPQFLISFYEKMQSDKGSIPDRFSAQQFSDYHSELNMSSLELGDSALYFCASSPQGREQYFGPGTRLTVT.